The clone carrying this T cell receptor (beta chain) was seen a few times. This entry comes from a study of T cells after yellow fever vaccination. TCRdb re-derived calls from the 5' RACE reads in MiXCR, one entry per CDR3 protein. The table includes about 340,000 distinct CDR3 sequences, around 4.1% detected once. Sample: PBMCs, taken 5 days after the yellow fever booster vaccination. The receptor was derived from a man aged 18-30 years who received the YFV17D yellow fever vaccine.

The CDR3 spells CASSYVGGGFPNEQFF. The CDR3 DNA is TGTGCCAGCAGTTACGTAGGGGGCGGATTCCCCAATGAGCAGTTCTTC. The rearrangement joins TRBV6-5 to TRBJ2-1; 7 positions match TRBD1. Losses at the gene ends were 2 bases for V and 6 bases for J; bases not matched to a gene: 10. CDR1 is MNHEY, CDR2 SVGAGI, per germline. The CDR3 is 16 residues long.